The 32 T cell receptor beta chains below all came from one sample that was sequenced in a study of spatial heterogeneity in lung cancer. One entry per CDR3 protein results from TCRdb running MiXCR on the 5' RACE reads. The sample lists some 97,000 distinct CDR3 sequences, under 4.5% occurring once. This sample's time point: sample taken at primary tumor resection. Their antigen targets remain unknown. Findings and limits, study-wide: Within tumors, counts of expanded alpha and beta TCRs tracked tumor mutation counts.

This sample comprised lung tumor tissue, obtained at surgery. All receptors derive from a male donor with early-stage non-small cell lung cancer.

This clonotype was found many times. The chain recombines TRBV28 with TRBJ2-7, with 8 bases that match TRBD1. In germline, CDR1 is MDHEN, CDR2 SYDVKM. V lost 3 bases and J lost 3; bases outside the gene matches: 13. The CDR3 is made up of 17 amino acids. The CDR3 is CASSFHRGEPVDYEQYF. CDR3 nucleotides: TGTGCCAGCAGTTTCCACAGGGGGGAACCCGTAGACTACGAGCAGTACTTC.

This clonotype was recorded a few times. J is TRBJ2-3 and V is TRBV30; D perhaps matches TRBD2 (6 bases). Germline V gene data show CDR1 as GTSNPN and CDR2 as SVGIG (reference sequence). The CDR3 is 13 residues long. Trimming shortened V by 3 bases and J by 5 bases, and 12 bases separated the two germline ends. The CDR3 nucleotides are TGTGCCTGGAGCGCTGGGAGGAGAGATACGCAGTATTTT. Its translation is CAWSAGRRDTQYF.

At least ten counts were recorded for this clonotype. The V and J genes are TRBV3-1 and TRBJ2-2, with TRBD2 matching over 11 bases. This CDR3 region has 14 residues. Germline V lookup: CDR1 LGHDT, CDR2 YNNKEL (reference sequence). After removal of 4 bases from V and 6 bases from J, the junction contained 1 base not matched to a gene. CDR3 nucleotide sequence: TGTGCCAGCAGCCGACTAGCGGGACCCGGGGAGCTGTTTTTT. The encoded protein is CASSRLAGPGELFF.

The genes are TRBV10-2 and TRBJ2-1, with TRBD2 matching 13 bases. The junction had 2 bases not matched to a gene; V was cut back by 7 bases and J by 8 bases. This CDR3 spans 13 amino acids. The germline V gene has CDR1 WSHSY and CDR2 SAAADI. CDR3 loop: CASTGLAGYEQFF. CDR3 nucleotide sequence: TGCGCCAGCACGGGACTAGCGGGGTATGAGCAGTTCTTC.

In its sample, this clonotype was seen a few times. The chain has TRBV29-1 and TRBJ2-3; D may be TRBD1 or TRBD2 (5 bases each). Germline assignment: CDR1 SQVTM and CDR2 ANQGSEA. The germline V and J ends were trimmed by 4 bases and 7 bases, with 9 bases remaining between them. The CDR3 contains 11 residues. The CDR3 DNA reads TGCAGCGTTGGGGGGAGCAATACGCAGTATTTT. Amino acid sequence: CSVGGSNTQYF.

This clonotype has at least ten counts. The chain combines TRBV20-1 with TRBJ2-3, with 8 bases identical to TRBD2. The trim removed 5 bases at V and 4 bases at J, leaving 8 bases unmatched. The CDR3 length is 14 residues. Germline values: CDR1 DFQATT, CDR2 SNEGSKA (reference sequence). The CDR3 DNA reads as TGCAGTGCTGGGAAACTAGCGGCCGCAGATACGCAGTATTTT. Translated: CSAGKLAAADTQYF.

V usage is TRBV4-2 and J usage is TRBJ2-1; 8 positions agree with TRBD2. V dropped 3 bases and J dropped 5; count of bases not matched to a gene: 9. Germline CDR1 LGHNA, CDR2 YNFKEQ. The CDR3 contains 16 residues. CDR3 region: CASSHAQGTSNNEQFF. In DNA, the CDR3 is TGTGCCAGCAGCCACGCTCAGGGGACTAGTAACAATGAGCAGTTCTTC.

The rearrangement joins TRBV20-1 to TRBJ2-3, with a weak D call TRBD2 (6 bases). The germline V gene has CDR1 DFQATT and CDR2 SNEGSKA (reference sequence). V was cut by 4 bases and J by 0 bases, with 14 bases left in between. The CDR3 covers 15 residues. The CDR3 loop reads CSAIMNSGSTDTQYF. The DNA of the CDR3 is TGCAGTGCTATAATGAACAGCGGGAGCACAGATACGCAGTATTTT.

This clonotype occurred many times. V is TRBV28 and J is TRBJ1-4; possible D gene TRBD1, 6 bases. Deletions cut 8 bases from V and 8 bases from J, with 15 bases between. Germline V lookup: CDR1 MDHEN, CDR2 SYDVKM. The CDR3 is made up of 13 amino acids. The CDR3 protein is CASSGGGREKLFF. CDR3 DNA sequence: TGTGCCAGCTCCGGGGGGGGCCGGGAAAAACTGTTTTTT.

The sample holds many counts of this clonotype. V and J are TRBV20-1 and TRBJ1-1; perhaps TRBD1 as D (5 bases). There are 12 residues in the CDR3. Trimming removed 3 bases at V and 7 bases at J, with 12 bases between. The germline CDR1 and CDR2 sequences are DFQATT and SNEGSKA (reference sequence). In DNA, the CDR3 is TGCAGTGCTAGTAGGGGTTCAAGTGAAGCTTTCTTT. It encodes CSASRGSSEAFF.

This clonotype was detected ten times or more. This rearrangement joins TRBV5-1 to TRBJ1-1; D is ambiguous. CDR1 and CDR2 from the germline V gene are SGHRS and YFSETQ. V was cut by 4 bases and J by 5 bases, with 12 bases left in between. The CDR3 extends over 13 amino acids. The CDR3 loop reads CASSTPEGTEAFF. For the CDR3, the DNA is TGCGCCAGCAGCACCCCCGAAGGGACTGAAGCTTTCTTT.

At least ten counts were recorded for this clonotype. This chain uses TRBV7-2 with TRBJ2-6; 7 bases line up with TRBD1. The CDR3 runs 18 residues. Trimming cost V 5 bases and J 0 bases; bases outside gene matches: 10. Per germline, CDR1 SGHTA and CDR2 FQGNSA. The CDR3 region has the DNA TGTGCCAGCAGCGGACGATGGGACAGCTTCTCTGGGGCCAACGTCCTGACTTTC. Translation: CASSGRWDSFSGANVLTF.

This clonotype was observed at least ten times. The rearrangement joins TRBV28 to TRBJ2-7; unclear D gene. This CDR3 comprises 11 residues. Germline CDR1 MDHEN, CDR2 SYDVKM. V shed 5 bases and J shed 4 bases, with 6 bases lying between them. The CDR3 protein is CASSDTYEQYF. The DNA for the CDR3 is TGTGCCAGCAGTGACACATACGAGCAGTACTTC.

This clonotype was recorded many times. The V and J genes are TRBV4-1 and TRBJ2-7, with D possibly matching TRBD2 (6 bases). The CDR3 runs to 14 residues. V was trimmed by 0 bases and J by 3 bases, leaving 9 bases between them. The germline V gene has CDR1 MGHRA and CDR2 YSYEKL. The DNA of the CDR3 is TGCGCCAGCAGCCAAGAATCGGGGGTCTACGAGCAGTACTTC. It specifies CASSQESGVYEQYF.

This clonotype was seen repeatedly, ten times or more. This chain links TRBV13 with TRBJ1-4, with D uncertain. The CDR3 length is 15 residues. CDR1 and CDR2 (germline): PRHDT, FYEKMQ (reference sequence). V was shortened by 5 bases and J by 6 bases, with 16 bases between the two germline ends. This CDR3 is CASSPGPIPDEKLFF. CDR3 nucleotide sequence: TGTGCCAGCAGCCCGGGCCCTATACCGGATGAAAAACTGTTTTTT.

Ten or more counts support this clonotype. This sequence joins TRBV28 and TRBJ1-2; a weak D match, TRBD1 (5 bases). V was trimmed by 5 bases and J by 8 bases, leaving 21 bases between them. The CDR3 runs 15 residues. Germline V lookup: CDR1 MDHEN, CDR2 SYDVKM. The CDR3 region has the DNA TGTGCCAGCAGTCTGGTCCCGGGCCCTAGGGGCGGCTACACCTTC. Translated, it gives CASSLVPGPRGGYTF.

This clonotype was seen at least ten times. V gene TRBV2 combines with J gene TRBJ2-2; perhaps TRBD2 as D (6 bases). The length of the CDR3 is 14 residues. V lost 6 bases, J lost 2 bases, and 10 bases lay in between. CDR1 is SNHLY, CDR2 FYNNEI, per germline. Here the CDR3 DNA reads TGTGCCAGCAGGGCGGGGTCCAACACCGGGGAGCTGTTTTTT. As protein: CASRAGSNTGELFF.

In its sample, this clonotype was seen a few times. The rearrangement joins TRBV20-1 to TRBJ2-1, with D uncertain. The V gene's germline CDR1 is DFQATT and CDR2 SNEGSKA (reference sequence). Trimming took off 1 base at V and 9 bases at J, with 7 bases between the two ends. This CDR3 contains 11 residues. CDR3 region: CSARVDSEQFF. The CDR3 DNA reads TGCAGTGCTAGAGTAGATAGTGAGCAGTTCTTC.

This clonotype was seen many times. CDR3 nucleotide sequence: TGCAGTGCTAGAGATGGGGGCAGGAACACTGAAGCTTTCTTT. This encodes CSARDGGRNTEAFF. The chain combines TRBV20-1 with TRBJ1-1; D is perhaps TRBD1 (6 bases). Germline CDR1 is DFQATT and CDR2 is SNEGSKA (reference sequence). CDR3 length equals 14 residues. V was trimmed by 0 bases and J by 1 base, leaving 9 bases between them.

The table lists this clonotype with many counts. The CDR3 is CATSDPLGEVNYGYTF. CDR3 coding DNA: TGTGCCACCAGTGATCCCCTTGGGGAGGTTAATTATGGCTACACCTTC. This rearrangement joins TRBV24-1 to TRBJ1-2, with D unresolved. V was pared by 3 bases and J by 5 bases, with 18 bases between. The CDR3 totals 16 residues. Germline lookup yields CDR1 KGHDR and CDR2 SFDVKD.

This clonotype was counted ten times or more. The V and J genes are TRBV7-9 and TRBJ1-6; no reliable D call. Germline V gene data show CDR1 as SEHNR and CDR2 as FQNEAQ (reference sequence). Trimming shortened V by 2 bases and J by 0 bases, and 5 bases separated the two germline ends. The CDR3 is 15 residues long. The CDR3 nucleotides read TGTGCCAGCAGCTTACGTAGCTCCTATAATTCACCCCTCCACTTT. Encoded protein: CASSLRSSYNSPLHF.

This clonotype was detected ten times or more. The chain is built from TRBV6-5 and TRBJ2-3; 7 positions agree with TRBD1. Germline CDR1 MNHEY, CDR2 SVGAGI. There are 14 residues in the CDR3. Trimming took 5 bases from V and 4 from J; bases not matched to a gene: 6. The chain's CDR3 is CASSPLQGSDTQYF. The CDR3 coding sequence is TGTGCCAGCAGTCCACTACAGGGGTCAGATACGCAGTATTTT.

This clonotype was found many times. The V and J genes are TRBV5-6 and TRBJ2-1, with 8 bases that match TRBD1. The germline V gene has CDR1 SGHDT and CDR2 YYEEEE. This CDR3 is built from 16 residues. J was trimmed by 3 bases and V by 2 bases; bases with no gene match: 7. The CDR3 region is CASSFSGGVDYNEQFF. For the CDR3, the DNA is TGTGCCAGCAGCTTCTCAGGGGGCGTTGACTACAATGAGCAGTTCTTC.

This clonotype was recorded at least ten times. The chain is built from TRBV5-1 and TRBJ1-1; 7 nucleotides agree with TRBD1. Germline CDR1 and CDR2: SGHRS and YFSETQ. V lost 2 bases and J lost 0; bases outside the gene matches: 7. The CDR3 consists of 16 residues. CDR3 DNA: TGCGCCAGCAGCTTCAACAGGGGAACAATGAACACTGAAGCTTTCTTT. Encoded protein: CASSFNRGTMNTEAFF.

This clonotype showed up many times. V usage is TRBV5-4 and J usage is TRBJ2-5, with no clear D. Germline CDR1 is SGHNT and CDR2 is YYREEE (reference sequence). With 5 bases removed from V and 4 bases from J, the gap between germline ends came to 6 bases. The CDR3 runs to 11 residues. CDR3 in amino acids: CASRSGETQYF. DNA for the CDR3: TGTGCCAGCAGGAGTGGAGAGACCCAGTACTTC. The full variable domain, with the rest looked up from reference TRBV5-4 and TRBJ2-5, is ETGVTQSPTHLIKTRGQQVTLRCSSQSGHNTVSWYQQALGQGPQFIFQYYREEENGRGNFPPRFSGLQFPNYSSELNVNALELDDSALYLCASRSGETQYFGPGTRLLVL.

This clonotype has a count of ten or more. The chain uses TRBV5-1 and TRBJ2-3; D is unresolved. Germline V lookup: CDR1 SGHRS, CDR2 YFSETQ. Trimming took 3 bases from V and 10 from J, leaving 12 bases between them. This CDR3 is built from 12 residues. In nucleotides, the CDR3 is TGCGCCAGCAGCTGGACCTCCGGAGCGCAGTATTTT. This translates into CASSWTSGAQYF.

The table lists this clonotype with many counts. This chain uses TRBV27 with TRBJ1-5; 9 bases map to TRBD1. The junction had 15 bases not matched to a gene; V was cut back by 10 bases and J by 5 bases. The CDR3 covers 16 residues. Germline loops: CDR1 MNHEY, CDR2 SMNVEV (reference sequence). The DNA for the CDR3 is TGTGCCACCAAAACTTATCGACAGGGGGGAGATCAGCCCCAGCATTTT. This encodes CATKTYRQGGDQPQHF.

In its sample, this clonotype was seen many times. The chain couples TRBV5-1 to TRBJ2-3; D is ambiguous. CDR3 length equals 13 residues. Per the germline V gene, CDR1 is SGHRS and CDR2 is YFSETQ. Trimming took off 4 bases at V and 1 base at J, with 7 bases between the two ends. The CDR3 sequence: CASSKGRTDTQYF. CDR3 bases: TGCGCCAGCAGCAAAGGGCGCACAGATACGCAGTATTTT.

In this sample, this clonotype turned up many times. The chain has TRBV18 and TRBJ2-1; TRBD2 aligns across 14 bases. The CDR3 spans 19 residues. CDR1 is KGHSH, CDR2 LQKENI, per germline. The trim removed 3 bases at V and 0 bases at J, leaving 7 bases unmatched. CDR3: CASSPRTSGRTNSYNEQFF. The CDR3, as DNA: TGTGCCAGCTCACCTAGGACTAGCGGGAGGACTAACTCCTACAATGAGCAGTTCTTC. The full variable domain, its missing parts supplied by reference TRBV18 and TRBJ2-1, is NAGVMQNPRHLVRRRGQEARLRCSPMKGHSHVYWYRQLPEEGLKFMVYLQKENIIDESGMPKERFSAEFPKEGPSILRIQQVVRGDSAAYFCASSPRTSGRTNSYNEQFFGPGTRLTVL.

Ten or more counts support this clonotype. This chain joins TRBV6-5 and TRBJ2-4, with a tentative D call TRBD1 (6 bases). Germline V gives CDR1 MNHEY, CDR2 SVGAGI. The CDR3 has 17 residues. Trimming stripped 0 bases from V and 5 bases from J, with 17 bases between. The CDR3 reads CASSYSPGPGAQNIQYF. The CDR3 nucleotides are TGTGCCAGCAGTTACTCACCGGGACCAGGGGCCCAAAACATTCAGTACTTC.

The sample holds many counts of this clonotype. V usage is TRBV10-3 and J usage is TRBJ1-1, with D possibly being TRBD1 (5 bases). V lost 5 bases and J 2 bases, leaving 21 bases between the germline ends. Germline CDR1 is ENHRY and CDR2 is SYGVKD. This CDR3 comprises 17 residues. As DNA, the CDR3 is TGTGCCATCAGTCCACATCGGGGGACCGACTTTAACACTGAAGCTTTCTTT. It translates to CAISPHRGTDFNTEAFF.

This clonotype was seen repeatedly, ten times or more. This chain uses TRBV3-1 with TRBJ2-3, with a possible D match to TRBD2 (6 bases). V lost 0 bases and J 3 bases, leaving 13 bases between the germline ends. Germline V gene lookup returns CDR1 LGHDT and CDR2 YNNKEL (reference sequence). This CDR3 has 16 amino acids. The CDR3 nucleotides read TGTGCCAGCAGCCAAGATTGGGAGGCAGGGACAGATACGCAGTATTTT. It is translated as CASSQDWEAGTDTQYF.